This T cell receptor (beta chain) was captured in a study of vaccination effects on CD4 cells after COVID-19. Remarks on this clone: Its antigen is unidentified.

The data were produced by immunoSEQ multiplex PCR, yet TCRdb's version contains in-frame clones alone and is incomplete. The sample lists approximately 54,000 clones, around 85% occurring once. Peptide-pool stimulation followed by sequencing identified expanded antigen-specific CD4+ clonotypes in the ViraFEST assay. Cultured cells yielded isolated CD4+ T cells after around 10 days. Vaccinees lacked prior SARS-CoV-2 infection and tested negative for nucleocapsid antibodies. General study points: Late in the post-vaccination period, infection-induced and vaccine-induced clones underwent marked clonal contraction. Nearly all vaccine-induced clones in healthy recipients recognized only SARS-CoV-2.

Germline CDR1 reads LNHDA; CDR2 reads SQIVND (reference sequence). This CDR3 has 11 residues. Trimming left V 4 bases short and J 9 bases short, with 7 bases between. The rearrangement links TRBV19 to TRBJ1-5; D is undetermined. The sample consisted of CD4+ T cells from PBMCs cultured with HCoV-229E spike peptides, taken before COVID-19 vaccination. The receptor was derived from a human donor who received a COVID-19 vaccine. The CDR3 protein is CASSKEGPQHF. DNA for the CDR3: TGTGCCAGTAGTAAGGAGGGGCCCCAGCATTTT.